This T cell receptor (beta chain) was captured by sequencing in a study of OX40 agonist ivuxolimab in advanced cancers. Study-level background: Having had anti-PD-1, anti-PD-L1 or anti-CTLA-4 therapy before was allowed, and approximately 40% had some.

TCRdb's table, derived via immunoSEQ multiplex PCR, lists solely in-frame clones and lacks some. Here the sample spans 71,000 or so clones, over 75% being singletons. Germline assignment: CDR1 SQVTM and CDR2 ANQGSEA. This CDR3 is 13 amino acids long. The junction had 3 bases not matched to a gene; V was cut back by 7 bases and J by 2 bases. The rearrangement links TRBV29-1 to TRBJ1-5; 9 nucleotides agree with TRBD1. Sequences were derived from CD4+ or CD8+ T cells sorted from blood, sampled in a trial of the OX40 agonist ivuxolimab. The receptor comes from an adult with an advanced solid tumor such as melanoma, head and neck, liver or kidney cancer. The CDR3 DNA reads TGCAGCGCACGGACAGGGGGCAATCAGCCCCAGCATTTT. It encodes CSARTGGNQPQHF.